The next 23 T cell receptor beta chains were all read from a single sample in a study of cytomegalovirus exposure and HLA in healthy donors. Use of 60 Vbeta and 13 Jbeta primers characterized the PCR. The repertoire was sequenced with immunoSEQ multiplex PCR; TCRdb's copy has only in-frame clones and lacks some. The sample lists over 150,000 clones, about 80% occurring once. Material for sequencing was PBMCs. The receptors were sampled from a woman aged 60-75 years in good health and CMV-seropositive.

The chain employs TRBV27 and TRBJ2-1; the match to TRBD2 covers 11 bases. Germline trimming cut 4 bases from V and 6 bases from J; bases unmatched to any gene: 14. The germline V gene encodes CDR1 MNHEY and CDR2 SMNVEV (reference sequence). This CDR3 comprises 18 residues. Here the CDR3 DNA reads TGTGCCAGCAGTTACGTGGCTAGCGGGAGGAGGGGGACCAATGAGCAGTTCTTC. This gives the protein CASSYVASGRRGTNEQFF.

The chain has TRBV6-5 and TRBJ2-2; 8 positions agree with TRBD2. The CDR3 loop spans 16 amino acids. J was trimmed by 3 bases and V by 3 bases; bases with no gene match: 6. Germline V gene lookup returns CDR1 MNHEY and CDR2 SVGAGI. CDR3 in amino acids: CASSYTTSGYTGELFF. The CDR3 DNA is TGTGCCAGCAGTTATACAACTAGCGGTTACACCGGGGAGCTGTTTTTT.

V is TRBV29-1 and J is TRBJ1-2; D unclear. The V end lost 7 bases, the J end lost 0 bases, and 12 bases lay between the germline ends. CDR1 is SQVTM and CDR2 is ANQGSEA in the germline V gene. There are 13 residues in the CDR3. This CDR3 is CSASFLANYGYTF. DNA of the CDR3: TGCAGCGCCTCTTTCTTAGCTAACTATGGCTACACCTTC.

This chain uses TRBV27 with TRBJ2-3, with 7 bases identical to TRBD1. The V gene's germline CDR1 is MNHEY and CDR2 SMNVEV (reference sequence). V trimming: 6 bases; J trimming: 3 bases; junction bases outside the gene matches: 3. This CDR3 is 13 amino acids long. This chain's CDR3 is CASRGQLTDTQYF. CDR3 DNA: TGTGCCAGCAGGGGACAGCTGACAGATACGCAGTATTTT.

This rearrangement joins TRBV28 to TRBJ2-5; maybe TRBD1 (5 bases). Germline-derived CDR1 and CDR2 are MDHEN and SYDVKM. The CDR3 length is 13 residues. V shed 8 bases and J shed 4 bases, with 14 bases lying between them. CDR3 DNA sequence: TGTGCCAGCGTCACGGCAGGGCTAGAGACCCAGTACTTC. Amino acids: CASVTAGLETQYF. The entire variable domain, with the rest obtained from reference TRBV28 and TRBJ2-5, is as follows: DVKVTQSSRYLVKRTGEKVFLECVQDMDHENMFWYRQDPGLGLRLIYFSYDVKMKEKGDIPEGYSVSREKKERFSLILESASTNQTSMYLCASVTAGLETQYFGPGTRLLVL.

The chain has TRBV6-6 and TRBJ2-1; D perhaps matches TRBD2 (6 bases). Germline CDR1 reads MNHNY; CDR2 reads SVGAGI (reference sequence). The CDR3 is 15 residues long. V lost 4 bases to trimming and J lost 2 bases, with 12 bases between them. The CDR3 loop is CASSSNGRAYNEQFF. The CDR3 region has the DNA TGTGCCAGCAGTTCGAACGGGAGAGCCTACAATGAGCAGTTCTTC.

This chain connects TRBV28 to TRBJ2-7; TRBD1 might be the D (7 bases). Germline CDR1 is MDHEN and CDR2 is SYDVKM. CDR3 length: 13 amino acids. The ends were cut back, 2 bases at V and 5 bases at J, with 10 bases in the middle. The CDR3: CASSLTRGDEQYF. The CDR3 DNA reads TGTGCCAGCAGTTTAACCAGGGGGGACGAGCAGTACTTC.

The chain is built from TRBV7-2 and TRBJ2-2, with TRBD2 as a possible D gene (6 bases). The CDR3 extends over 14 amino acids. V lost 8 bases, J lost 2 bases, and 12 bases lay in between. CDR1 and CDR2 (germline): SGHTA, FQGNSA. CDR3 loop: CASRGSPNTGELFF. The DNA for the CDR3 is TGTGCCAGCCGGGGGTCACCAAACACCGGGGAGCTGTTTTTT.

V and J are TRBV9 and TRBJ1-3; 8 bases are a match to TRBD1. The CDR3 is 17 residues long. Germline V lookup: CDR1 SGDLS, CDR2 YYNGEE. The junction had 10 bases not matched to a gene; V was cut back by 4 bases and J by 1 base. The CDR3 spells CASSPHPGQVSGNTIYF. The CDR3 DNA reads TGTGCCAGCAGCCCACACCCGGGACAGGTGTCTGGAAACACCATATATTTT.

The chain is built from TRBV7-9 and TRBJ1-4; TRBD1 matches at 9 bases. The CDR3 sequence is 15 residues long. Losses at the gene ends were 4 bases for V and 1 base for J; bases not matched to a gene: 1. The germline gives CDR1 SEHNR, CDR2 FQNEAQ (reference sequence). CDR3 sequence reads: CASSWDRVTNEKLFF. In nucleotides, the CDR3 is TGTGCCAGCAGCTGGGACAGGGTAACTAATGAAAAACTGTTTTTT.

The chain carries TRBV5-5 and TRBJ2-2, with D tentatively TRBD1 (5 bases). The germline V gene encodes CDR1 SGHKS and CDR2 YYEKEE (reference sequence). Trimming pared 5 bases from V and 3 bases from J, leaving 17 bases between. This CDR3 comprises 16 residues. CDR3: CASRSSGRVDTGELFF. The CDR3 DNA sequence: TGTGCCAGCAGGTCATCGGGCAGGGTCGACACCGGGGAGCTGTTTTTT.

This chain uses TRBV6-1 with TRBJ1-5, with D possibly TRBD1 on 5 matching bases. The CDR3 is 14 amino acids. Trimming took 4 bases from V and 0 from J, leaving 7 bases between them. CDR1 MNHNS and CDR2 SASEGT come from the germline V gene. CDR3 amino acids: CASSGQLSNQPQHF. CDR3 nucleotide sequence: TGTGCCAGCAGTGGACAGCTTAGCAATCAGCCCCAGCATTTT.

The rearrangement links TRBV7-9 to TRBJ2-1; D gene uncertain. Germline values: CDR1 SEHNR, CDR2 FQNEAQ (reference sequence). V was cut by 6 bases and J by 0 bases, with 18 bases left in between. This CDR3 spans 17 amino acids. The CDR3 loop reads CASRGVFAESSYNEQFF. CDR3 sequence (DNA): TGTGCCAGCAGAGGAGTCTTTGCCGAGAGCTCCTACAATGAGCAGTTCTTC.

V gene TRBV6-1 combines with J gene TRBJ2-5; unclear D gene. V shed 9 bases and J shed 5 bases, with 13 bases lying between them. The CDR3 sequence is 12 residues long. Germline V gene data show CDR1 as MNHNS and CDR2 as SASEGT. The CDR3 is CASGDIAETQYF. CDR3 coding DNA: TGTGCCAGTGGCGACATCGCGGAGACCCAGTACTTC.

This clone was found once. The chain combines TRBV27 with TRBJ1-4, with D unclear. CDR1 is MNHEY and CDR2 is SMNVEV in the germline V gene (reference sequence). Trimming pared 3 bases from V and 8 bases from J, leaving 13 bases between. The CDR3 spans 14 residues. The chain's CDR3 is CASSFIASGEKLFF. CDR3 in DNA: TGTGCCAGCAGTTTTATTGCTTCAGGAGAAAAACTGTTTTTT.

This chain uses TRBV28 with TRBJ2-7; D perhaps matches TRBD2 (5 bases). Germline CDR1 and CDR2: MDHEN and SYDVKM. This CDR3 has 15 amino acids. With 5 bases removed from V and 4 bases from J, the gap between germline ends came to 18 bases. The CDR3 reads CASSPLDEGLYEQYF. The CDR3 DNA sequence: TGTGCCAGCAGTCCCCTGGATGAGGGTTTGTACGAGCAGTACTTC.

The chain joins TRBV9 to TRBJ2-7; 9 nucleotides line up with TRBD1. This CDR3 region has 14 residues. After removal of 4 bases from V and 3 bases from J, the junction contained 5 bases not matched to a gene. Germline CDR1 SGDLS, CDR2 YYNGEE. This CDR3 reads CASSSRDRVYEQYF. The CDR3 DNA reads TGTGCCAGCAGCTCTCGGGACAGGGTCTACGAGCAGTACTTC.

This chain connects TRBV7-2 to TRBJ2-3; perhaps TRBD1 as D (6 bases). This CDR3 is built from 13 residues. Trimming pared 4 bases from V and 4 bases from J, leaving 9 bases between. Germline V CDR1 and CDR2: SGHTA, FQGNSA. The CDR3 sequence is CASSSYRADTQYF. CDR3 nucleotides: TGTGCCAGCAGCTCCTACAGGGCAGATACGCAGTATTTT.

The V call is TRBV29-1, the J call TRBJ1-5, with 8 positions matching TRBD1. This CDR3 is 13 amino acids long. The V gene end was trimmed by 6 bases and the J gene end by 1 base; junction bases not matched to a gene: 2. CDR1 is SQVTM, CDR2 ANQGSEA, per germline. The CDR3 loop is CSVRTGSNQPQHF. CDR3 nucleotides: TGCAGCGTACGGACAGGGAGCAATCAGCCCCAGCATTTT.

This clone was recorded only once. The chain is built from TRBV27 and TRBJ1-5; the match to TRBD1 covers 9 bases. In germline, CDR1 is MNHEY, CDR2 SMNVEV (reference sequence). The CDR3 is 17 amino acids. V lost 4 bases, J lost 6 bases, and 13 bases stayed unmatched. DNA for the CDR3: TGTGCCAGCAGTTCCTCCCGCGGGACAGGGTTCGGTCAGCCCCAGCATTTT. It is translated as CASSSSRGTGFGQPQHF.

This clone occurred a few times. This chain joins TRBV7-9 and TRBJ1-5, with D maybe TRBD1 (6 bases). CDR1 SEHNR and CDR2 FQNEAQ come from the germline V gene (reference sequence). The germline V and J ends were trimmed by 0 bases and 1 base, with 10 bases remaining between them. The CDR3 totals 16 residues. CDR3 DNA sequence: TGTGCCAGCAGCTTAGCAGCGGGGGGCAGCAATCAGCCCCAGCATTTT. Translation gives CASSLAAGGSNQPQHF.

The chain couples TRBV28 to TRBJ1-2; 8 positions agree with TRBD1. Trimming took 6 bases from V and 4 from J; bases not matched to a gene: 13. This CDR3 spans 16 amino acids. Looked up from germline, CDR1 is MDHEN and CDR2 is SYDVKM. This chain's CDR3 is CASSHQRTGLIYGYTF. In nucleotides, the CDR3 is TGTGCCAGCAGCCACCAGAGGACAGGGTTAATCTATGGCTACACCTTC.

The J gene is TRBJ1-5, the V gene TRBV15; 7 bases agree with TRBD1. The CDR3 totals 15 residues. The germline V gene encodes CDR1 LNHNV and CDR2 YYDKDF (reference sequence). The V gene end was trimmed by 8 bases and the J gene end by 3 bases; junction bases not matched to a gene: 10. The CDR3 loop reads CATAGGQITNQPQHF. The CDR3 DNA follows: TGTGCCACCGCGGGGGGACAGATTACCAATCAGCCCCAGCATTTT.